One TCR beta chain is described in this entry. Profiling relied on immunoSEQ multiplex PCR, and the TCRdb table lists in-frame clones only, not all of them. The sample lists fewer than 120,000 clones; approximately 87% were seen once. The sample belongs to a study of control samples from healthy donors and cancer patients. The CDR3 runs to 15 residues. Germline V gives CDR1 MNHEY, CDR2 SVGAGI. Trimming at V came to 6 bases and at J to 8 bases, leaving 6 bases not matched to a gene. The gene calls are TRBV6-5 and TRBJ1-6; 11 bases fit TRBD1. Sequenced sample: PBMCs. The source of this sequence is a woman aged 55-69 years with lung cancer. In DNA form, the CDR3 reads TGTGCCAGCAGGAACGGACAGGGGGCGGATTCACCCCTCCACTTT. Amino acids: CASRNGQGADSPLHF.